This record concerns one T cell receptor beta chain sequence. The antigen remains unidentified. An end of the junction does not agree with germline; a read error may underlie this. Stated time point: persistent/refractory GD, antithyroid drugs over 5 years with positive TRAb. The authors made the TCR library using RNA they extracted from PBMCs. American Thyroid Association guidelines defined how Graves' disease was diagnosed. About 9.1 milliliters of peripheral blood went into EDTA tubes. The CDR3 extends over 15 amino acids. CDR1 MNHEY and CDR2 SVGAGI come from the germline V gene. The data stem from a study of regulatory T cells in long-lasting Graves disease. Study observations and caveats: Compared with new cases, persistent Graves' patients showed reduced TCR diversity.

Combining iRepertoire HTBI primers with Arm-PCR of CDR3 regions, the authors built TCR beta libraries. TCRdb used MiXCR to reprocess the multiplex PCR reads, holding one entry per CDR3 protein. Of hundreds of thousands of distinct CDR3 sequences detected, around 20% appear once; the ten largest clones hold about 8.3%. Sequenced here: peripheral blood mononuclear cells (PBMCs), sampled when the disease was refractory, from a patient treated with antithyroid drugs. The source of this sequence is a female donor with Graves disease. The chain employs TRBV6-5 and TRBJ2-1; 7 bases match TRBD2. CDR3 bases: TGTGCCAGCAGTTACTCGGCGGGAGATTACAGTGAGCAGTTCTTC. Its protein product is CASSYSAGDYSEQFF.